Listed below are T cell receptor beta chains from one sample, sequenced in a study of shared clonotypes between healthy human individuals. The repertoire was sequenced with immunoSEQ multiplex PCR; TCRdb's copy has only in-frame clones and lacks some. Of about 2.4 million clones listed, around 94% are singletons. Sequencing was performed on naive CD4+ T cells sorted from blood. The receptors here all came from a man aged 18 to 30 in good health. Each CDR3 is given with its conserved first and last residue.

V gene,J gene,CDR3 protein
TRBV7-2,TRBJ2-7,CASSLAPNTQGNYDYYEQYF
TRBV7-2,TRBJ1-1,CASSLAGTTNTEAFF
TRBV9,TRBJ1-6,CASSVGGRDSPLHF
TRBV30,TRBJ2-7,CAWSRGGQGAHEQYF
TRBV6-1,TRBJ2-7,CASSEARGSVEQYF
TRBV28,TRBJ2-3,CASTQRTPGGDTQYF
TRBV19,TRBJ1-2,CASSDRDRGRGYTF
TRBV5-1,TRBJ2-7,CASSPFKAGGRDEQYF
TRBV10-2,TRBJ1-5,CASGNRDQPQHF
TRBV5-6,TRBJ2-1,CASSLPGTQTIKGQFF
TRBV6-1,TRBJ2-1,CASRLAEIYNEQFF
TRBV6-6,TRBJ2-2,CASSYADTGELFF
TRBV5-1,TRBJ2-5,CASTYLSREQKTQYF
TRBV11-1,TRBJ1-4,CASSLDRGAEKLFF